This passage covers 3 T cell receptor beta chains from one sample sequenced in a study of OX40 agonist ivuxolimab in advanced cancers. Only in-frame clones appear in the TCRdb table, and some are missing; sequencing was by immunoSEQ multiplex PCR. The table has 27,000 or so clones, approximately 86% seen once; the top ten hold about two fifths. The source was CD4+ or CD8+ T cells sorted from blood, collected in a trial of the OX40 agonist ivuxolimab. The source of these receptors is an adult with an advanced solid tumor such as melanoma, head and neck, liver or kidney cancer.

The chain joins TRBV4-1 to TRBJ1-2; no reliable D call. The CDR3 is made up of 14 amino acids. Germline V gene data show CDR1 as MGHRA and CDR2 as YSYEKL. Trimming left V 2 bases short and J 4 bases short, with 11 bases between. Written as DNA, the CDR3 is TGCGCCAGCAGCCAAACTACCTCGGGCTATGGCTACACCTTC. This encodes CASSQTTSGYGYTF.

The rearrangement joins TRBV27 to TRBJ2-2; no clear D gene. Germline V CDR1 and CDR2: MNHEY, SMNVEV (reference sequence). V lost 2 bases, J lost 4 bases, and 5 bases lay in between. CDR3 length equals 13 residues. The CDR3 reads CASSLMATGELFF. In DNA form, the CDR3 reads TGTGCCAGCAGTTTAATGGCCACCGGGGAGCTGTTTTTT.

V is TRBV5-6 and J is TRBJ2-5; 7 nucleotides align to TRBD1. J lost 11 bases, V lost 4 bases, and 8 bases had no gene match. Germline CDR1 SGHDT, CDR2 YYEEEE. The CDR3 extends over 12 amino acids. The CDR3 region is CASSDRDFEQYF. The CDR3 DNA reads TGTGCCAGCAGCGACAGGGATTTTGAGCAGTACTTC.